This paragraph reports one TCR beta chain. These data are taken from a study of radiation and T cells in renal cell carcinoma. The germline V gene has CDR1 SGHVS and CDR2 FQNEAQ. Trimming cost V 4 bases and J 4 bases; bases outside gene matches: 8. The CDR3 is made up of 15 amino acids. Method: immunoSEQ multiplex PCR; TCRdb's copy keeps in-frame clones and lacks some. The sample contains more than 95,000 clones, 82% of which appear only once. As to time point: baseline pretreatment blood. Indicated treatment: 15 Gy SBRT to primary tumor, nephrectomy 4 weeks later. The source is a woman in her sixties or seventies with renal cell carcinoma. The material was blood, obtained from a patient whose treatment included radiotherapy and nephrectomy. This chain joins TRBV7-8 and TRBJ2-3; the match to TRBD2 covers 7 bases. CDR3 sequence reads: CASSYETSNSDTQYF. The CDR3 nucleotides read TGTGCCAGCAGCTACGAGACTAGCAACTCAGATACGCAGTATTTT.